This T cell receptor (beta chain) appears in the sequencing data of a study of regulatory T cells in long-lasting Graves disease. Time point indicated: persistent/refractory GD, antithyroid drugs over 5 years with positive TRAb. Researchers made the TCR library from RNA that was extracted from PBMCs. Researchers made TCR beta libraries by using iRepertoire HTBI primers and running Arm-PCR on CDR3 regions. TCRdb reprocessed the multiplex PCR reads with MiXCR, giving one entry per CDR3 protein. The sample holds roughly 700,000 distinct CDR3 sequences; roughly 30% are singletons and the top ten take roughly 40%. Germline CDR1 and CDR2: MNHEY and SMNVEV (reference sequence). The CDR3 is 14 residues long. The V gene lost 5 bases and the J gene lost 8 bases, with 18 bases spanning the gap.

The clonotype was recovered from a female donor with Graves disease. The chain is built from TRBV27 and TRBJ1-2; tentatively, D is TRBD1 (6 bases). Sample: peripheral blood mononuclear cells (PBMCs), taken when the disease was refractory, from a patient treated with antithyroid drugs. The CDR3 spells CASSPTGIRMGYTF. DNA for the CDR3: TGTGCCAGCAGTCCAACAGGGATACGTATGGGCTACACCTTC.